This T cell receptor (beta chain) was profiled in a study of PD-L1 blockade in urothelial cancer. The CDR3 runs to 13 residues. Trimming pared 7 bases from V and 12 bases from J, leaving 19 bases between. Germline assignment: CDR1 WNHNN and CDR2 SYGVQD (reference sequence). Some clones are missing from TCRdb's copy, which holds only in-frame ones; the method was immunoSEQ multiplex PCR. This sample has 45,000 or so clones; roughly 84% occur once, and the top ten carry more than 20%. Described time point: pretreatment peripheral blood. The table lists this clone with a few counts. The V call is TRBV10-1, the J call TRBJ2-1, with D perhaps TRBD2 (6 bases). Sequenced here: PBMCs, sampled around atezolizumab (anti-PD-L1) treatment. This sequence was found in a donor at least 40 years old with urothelial cancer. Written as DNA, the CDR3 is TGCGCCAGCACCCACGGGACTCCCGTCCCGCAGTTCTTC. This encodes CASTHGTPVPQFF.